The clone carrying this T cell receptor (beta chain) has only a few counts. Trimming took off 8 bases at V and 13 bases at J, with 17 bases between the two ends. The CDR3 is 12 amino acids. CDR1 is LNHDA, CDR2 SQIVND, per germline (reference sequence). The sample comes from a study of T cell changes during pregnancy in multiple sclerosis. Data came from immunoSEQ multiplex PCR; TCRdb stores just in-frame clones and leaves some out. The sample has approximately 59,000 clones, about 90% seen once. This TCR derives from a female donor in good health, enrolled as a control in a pregnancy study. V usage is TRBV19 and J usage is TRBJ1-4; D possibly corresponds to TRBD1 (5 bases). Source: peripheral blood, taken in the third trimester of pregnancy. The CDR3 bases are TGTGCCAGTTCGCAGGGTACCCAAGGACTGTTTTTT. It codes for CASSQGTQGLFF.